Following are 20 T cell receptor beta chains from one sample sequenced in a study of Ad26.COV2.S vaccination and SARS-CoV-2 variants. Regarding treatment: around 19 received Ad26.COV2.S at low or high dose, single or two shots; a few received placebo; per-sample allocation not given. Samples analyzed were those drawn on day 63 after the first vaccine or placebo injection. This table comes from immunoSEQ multiplex PCR, and its TCRdb copy is limited to in-frame clones, with some not included. The table records 300,000 to 350,000 clones, roughly 90% of them present only once. The specimen comprised peripheral blood, sampled in a trial of Ad26.COV2.S vaccine versus placebo. Source of these receptors: a person aged 18-60 years who received the Ad26.COV2.S COVID-19 vaccine or a placebo.

This chain joins TRBV5-1 and TRBJ2-3, with a possible D match to TRBD1 (6 bases). Germline V gives CDR1 SGHRS, CDR2 YFSETQ. This CDR3 has 18 amino acids. V was pared by 2 bases and J by 1 base, with 20 bases between. The CDR3 region is CASSFSLTGRSRTDTQYF. Here the CDR3 DNA reads TGCGCCAGCAGCTTCAGTCTTACAGGGAGAAGTCGCACAGATACGCAGTATTTT. The whole variable domain, filled in from reference TRBV5-1 and TRBJ2-3, reads KAGVTQTPRYLIKTRGQQVTLSCSPISGHRSVSWYQQTPGQGLQFLFEYFSETQRNKGNFPGRFSGRQFSNSRSEMNVSTLELGDSALYLCASSFSLTGRSRTDTQYFGPGTRLTVL.

The V and J genes are TRBV15 and TRBJ2-7, with 8 bases lining up with TRBD1. This CDR3 spans 13 amino acids. V dropped 2 bases and J dropped 7; count of bases not matched to a gene: 4. The germline CDR1 and CDR2 sequences are LNHNV and YYDKDF (reference sequence). The CDR3 protein is CATSRTTGGEQYV. DNA of the CDR3: TGTGCCACCAGCAGAACTACAGGGGGAGAGCAGTACGTC.

The V gene is TRBV6-2 or TRBV6-3, the J gene TRBJ1-6, with D hard to call. Germline CDR1 MNHEY, CDR2 SVGEGT. The CDR3 spans 15 residues. Deletions cut 4 bases from V and 8 bases from J, with 15 bases between. In DNA, the CDR3 is TGTGCCAGCAGTTTTTTGGACGACGGGGATTCACCCCTCCACTTT. It encodes CASSFLDDGDSPLHF.

The chain combines TRBV29-1 with TRBJ2-5; 9 bases map to TRBD2. This CDR3 is 15 amino acids long. The junction had 13 bases not matched to a gene; V was cut back by 7 bases and J by 4 bases. Per germline, CDR1 SQVTM and CDR2 ANQGSEA. This chain's CDR3 is CSGKGLANLGETQYF. The CDR3 DNA is TGCAGCGGAAAAGGACTAGCGAATCTTGGAGAGACCCAGTACTTC.

This sequence joins TRBV7-2 and TRBJ1-4, with D tentatively TRBD1 (6 bases). V was trimmed by 4 bases and J by 8 bases, leaving 14 bases between them. The CDR3 length is 14 residues. The germline CDR1 and CDR2 sequences are SGHTA and FQGNSA. For the CDR3, the DNA is TGTGCCAGCAGCTCCACCGGGACACTCGAAAAACTGTTTTTT. It yields the protein CASSSTGTLEKLFF. Together with reference TRBV7-2 and TRBJ1-4, the CDR3 gives the full variable domain: GAGVSQSPSNKVTEKGKDVELRCDPISGHTALYWYRQSLGQGLEFLIYFQGNSAPDKSGLPSDRFSAERTGGSVSTLTIQRTQQEDSAVYLCASSSTGTLEKLFFGSGTQLSVL.

The rearrangement uses TRBV7-9 and TRBJ1-2; possibly TRBD1 for D (6 bases). The CDR3 contains 16 residues. Germline-derived CDR1 and CDR2 are SEHNR and FQNEAQ (reference sequence). V was trimmed by 5 bases and J by 7 bases, leaving 23 bases between them. This chain's CDR3 is CASSREGQGSPGGYTF. In DNA, the CDR3 is TGTGCCAGCAGCCGGGAGGGGCAGGGGTCCCCTGGTGGCTACACCTTC.

The chain combines TRBV28 with TRBJ1-1; no clear D gene. Looked up from germline, CDR1 is MDHEN and CDR2 is SYDVKM. The CDR3 contains 12 residues. V dropped 5 bases and J dropped 4 bases, with 8 bases sitting between them. Here the CDR3 reads CASSPLITEAFF. For the CDR3, the DNA is TGTGCCAGCAGTCCCCTGATCACTGAAGCTTTCTTT. Using reference TRBV28 and TRBJ1-1 for the parts outside the CDR3, the full variable domain is DVKVTQSSRYLVKRTGEKVFLECVQDMDHENMFWYRQDPGLGLRLIYFSYDVKMKEKGDIPEGYSVSREKKERFSLILESASTNQTSMYLCASSPLITEAFFGQGTRLTVV.

This clone is a singleton in its sample. The chain links TRBV6-2 or TRBV6-3 to TRBJ1-4; 7 bases map to TRBD1. The CDR3 is made up of 14 amino acids. CDR1 is MNHEY, CDR2 SVGEGT, per germline. Trimming at V came to 6 bases and at J to 8 bases, leaving 9 bases not matched to a gene. CDR3 DNA: TGTGCCAGCAGCTCGACAGGGCCTGCGGAAAAACTGTTTTTT. Amino acids: CASSSTGPAEKLFF.

This rearrangement joins TRBV9 to TRBJ2-2; perhaps D is TRBD1 or TRBD2 (6 bases each). Germline CDR1 and CDR2: SGDLS and YYNGEE. V dropped 6 bases and J dropped 5 bases, with 14 bases sitting between them. The CDR3 has 14 amino acids. The DNA for the CDR3 is TGTGCCAGCACCCCGGGGGCTACGACCGGGGAGCTGTTTTTT. Its protein product is CASTPGATTGELFF.

V and J are TRBV30 and TRBJ2-7, with D perhaps TRBD1 (6 bases). CDR3 size: 16 residues. V was shortened by 7 bases and J by 0 bases, with 22 bases between the two germline ends. Germline V gene lookup returns CDR1 GTSNPN and CDR2 SVGIG (reference sequence). The CDR3 reads CASGTRAPGRSYEQYV. CDR3 bases: TGTGCCTCCGGGACAAGGGCACCGGGCCGCTCCTACGAGCAGTACGTC.

The chain carries TRBV19 and TRBJ1-2, with D unresolved. The CDR3 consists of 11 residues. V gave up 5 bases and J gave up 8 bases, with 9 bases separating them. From germline, CDR1 is LNHDA and CDR2 SQIVND (reference sequence). The CDR3: CASSAALGYTF. The CDR3 nucleotides are TGTGCCAGTAGTGCCGCCTTGGGCTACACCTTC.

The chain joins TRBV6-2 or TRBV6-3 to TRBJ1-2; D not certain. Trimming took 4 bases from V and 6 from J, leaving 12 bases between them. This CDR3 spans 13 amino acids. Germline V gene lookup returns CDR1 MNHEY and CDR2 SVGEGT. CDR3 coding DNA: TGTGCCAGCAGTTCCCCCCCAACGCATGGCTACACCTTC. Encoded protein: CASSSPPTHGYTF.

This chain uses TRBV9 with TRBJ1-4; no clear D. Germline V gives CDR1 SGDLS, CDR2 YYNGEE. This CDR3 has 19 residues. V lost 4 bases to trimming and J lost 8 bases, with 30 bases between them. CDR3 DNA sequence: TGTGCCAGCAGCCCCGCGGTCGCGGTTCCTGTGACTGGGAGCGAAAAACTGTTTTTT. As protein: CASSPAVAVPVTGSEKLFF. Based on the CDR3 plus reference TRBV9 and TRBJ1-4, the full variable domain is DSGVTQTPKHLITATGQRVTLRCSPRSGDLSVYWYQQSLDQGLQFLIQYYNGEERAKGNILERFSAQQFPDLHSELNLSSLELGDSALYFCASSPAVAVPVTGSEKLFFGSGTQLSVL.

The chain has TRBV18 and TRBJ1-1; D remains unclear. CDR3 length: 13 amino acids. V shed 8 bases and J shed 1 base, with 11 bases lying between them. Germline lookup yields CDR1 KGHSH and CDR2 LQKENI. The CDR3 region has the DNA TGTGCCAGCACTGCTCAGGAGAACACTGAAGCTTTCTTT. Translation gives CASTAQENTEAFF.

The gene calls are TRBV12-3 or TRBV12-4 and TRBJ1-2, with D uncertain. CDR3 size: 13 residues. V was clipped by 6 bases and J by 5 bases, with 13 bases between them. For the CDR3, the DNA is TGTGCCAGCAGCCTCGGGGTAGAGTATGGCTACACCTTC. This gives the protein CASSLGVEYGYTF.

J is TRBJ2-1 and V is TRBV5-4; 9 bases map to TRBD1. CDR1 is SGHNT and CDR2 is YYREEE in the germline V gene (reference sequence). The CDR3 covers 15 residues. Trimming removed 5 bases from V and 6 bases from J; junction bases left unmatched: 9. CDR3 DNA sequence: TGTGCCAGCAGTCCGACGGGACAGGGAAGCAATGAGCAGTTCTTC. The encoded protein is CASSPTGQGSNEQFF.

Notes on this clone: The sample has other DNA sequences that encode this CDR3 too. The chain has TRBV7-9 and TRBJ2-3, with 14 bases lining up with TRBD2. This CDR3 contains 16 residues. Germline trimming cut 3 bases from V and 2 bases from J; bases unmatched to any gene: 1. CDR1 SEHNR and CDR2 FQNEAQ come from the germline V gene (reference sequence). CDR3 region: CASSLGLAGVTDTQYF. The CDR3 DNA is TGTGCCAGCAGCTTGGGACTAGCGGGGGTCACAGATACGCAGTATTTT.

CDR3 amino acids: CASSHPGTRNEQYF. The DNA for the CDR3 is TGTGCCAGTAGTCACCCGGGGACTCGGAACGAGCAGTACTTC. The chain is built from TRBV19 and TRBJ2-7; perhaps TRBD2 as D (6 bases). In germline, CDR1 is LNHDA, CDR2 SQIVND (reference sequence). V was trimmed by 5 bases and J by 5 bases, leaving 16 bases between them. There are 14 residues in the CDR3.

V and J are TRBV5-6 and TRBJ2-7; a possible D gene is TRBD1 (7 bases). CDR1 and CDR2 (germline): SGHDT, YYEEEE. V lost 3 bases and J 5 bases, leaving 18 bases between the germline ends. The CDR3 totals 15 residues. The CDR3, as DNA: TGTGCCAGCAGCTATGCCGGGGGACAGTCCCACGAGCAGTACTTC. This codes for CASSYAGGQSHEQYF.

This clone was seen only once. V is TRBV12-3 or TRBV12-4 and J is TRBJ2-1; D may correspond to TRBD1 or TRBD2 (6 bases each). The V end lost 10 bases, the J end lost 12 bases, and 13 bases lay between the germline ends. CDR3 size: 10 residues. CDR3 residues: CAIHRDLQFF. Here the CDR3 DNA reads TGTGCCATCCACAGGGACTTGCAGTTCTTC.